The 32 T cell receptor beta chains given below trace back to one sample, sequenced in a study of sequential checkpoint blockade in melanoma. Regarding treatment: randomized to nivolumab then ipilimumab (arm A) or the reverse (arm B). Some clones are missing from TCRdb's copy, which holds only in-frame ones; the method was immunoSEQ multiplex PCR. The sample lists around 10,000 clones; approximately 73% were seen once. Here the sequenced sample was CD8+ T cells sorted from blood (inferred from file names), taken from a patient given nivolumab and ipilimumab in sequence. These receptors all come from a human donor with melanoma.

The CDR3 bases are TGTGCCAGCAGCTTAATAGGGACAGGATACGAGCAGTACTTC. Translated, it gives CASSLIGTGYEQYF. The V and J genes are TRBV7-9 and TRBJ2-7, with 8 bases fitting TRBD1. The germline CDR1 and CDR2 sequences are SEHNR and FQNEAQ (reference sequence). The V gene end was trimmed by 2 bases and the J gene end by 4 bases; junction bases not matched to a gene: 4. The CDR3 length is 14 residues.

This chain uses TRBV5-1 with TRBJ1-1, with 10 nucleotides matching TRBD1. The CDR3 is 13 residues long. Per the germline V gene, CDR1 is SGHRS and CDR2 is YFSETQ. V lost 4 bases, J lost 11 bases, and 8 bases stayed unmatched. The CDR3 spells CASSQRQGARAFF. CDR3 DNA: TGCGCCAGCAGCCAACGACAGGGGGCGCGGGCTTTCTTT.

The rearrangement links TRBV30 to TRBJ1-4, with D possibly matching TRBD1 (5 bases). The germline V gene encodes CDR1 GTSNPN and CDR2 SVGIG (reference sequence). CDR3 length: 14 amino acids. V was shortened by 2 bases and J by 8 bases, with 15 bases between the two germline ends. The CDR3 loop is CAWSRSGRNEKLFF. The CDR3 bases are TGTGCCTGGAGTAGGTCAGGGCGGAACGAAAAACTGTTTTTT.

By share of the sample, this clone is medium-sized (0.01 to 0.1%). This chain connects TRBV10-3 to TRBJ1-5, with D uncertain. The V end lost 0 bases, the J end lost 5 bases, and 8 bases lay between the germline ends. The CDR3 spans 14 residues. Germline CDR1 reads ENHRY; CDR2 reads SYGVKD. The CDR3 nucleotides read TGTGCCATCAGTGAGTCGAACAGAGATCAGCCCCAGCATTTT. It specifies CAISESNRDQPQHF.

This clone occurred a few times. The chain couples TRBV28 to TRBJ2-3; tentative D call: TRBD1 (5 bases). With 8 bases removed from V and 7 bases from J, the gap between germline ends came to 10 bases. CDR1 and CDR2 (germline): MDHEN, SYDVKM. The CDR3 is made up of 11 amino acids. The CDR3 DNA sequence: TGTGCCAGCGCTCCAGGGAATACGCAGTATTTT. Protein: CASAPGNTQYF. Complete variable domain (other parts from reference TRBV28 and TRBJ2-3): DVKVTQSSRYLVKRTGEKVFLECVQDMDHENMFWYRQDPGLGLRLIYFSYDVKMKEKGDIPEGYSVSREKKERFSLILESASTNQTSMYLCASAPGNTQYFGPGTRLTVL.

The V call is TRBV19, the J call TRBJ2-3; 9 bases are shared with TRBD1. Germline CDR1 reads LNHDA; CDR2 reads SQIVND (reference sequence). The CDR3 contains 15 residues. Trimming at V came to 3 bases and at J to 6 bases, leaving 7 bases not matched to a gene. CDR3 residues: CASSIVGQGSDTQYF. The CDR3 region has the DNA TGTGCCAGTAGTATCGTGGGACAGGGTTCCGATACGCAGTATTTT.

This clone showed up just a few times. This chain uses TRBV6-6 with TRBJ2-1; D is unclear. V was trimmed by 3 bases and J by 5 bases, leaving 11 bases between them. There are 14 residues in the CDR3. The germline V gene has CDR1 MNHNY and CDR2 SVGAGI (reference sequence). The CDR3 sequence is CASSYSGWDNEQFF. DNA for the CDR3: TGTGCCAGCAGTTATTCGGGTTGGGACAATGAGCAGTTCTTC.

This clone was observed a handful of times. This rearrangement joins TRBV11-3 to TRBJ2-1; the D gene is possibly TRBD2 (6 bases). Trimming took off 5 bases at V and 1 base at J, with 15 bases between the two ends. The length of the CDR3 is 16 residues. The germline gives CDR1 SGHNT, CDR2 YENEEA. CDR3 protein: CASSLLARKSYNEQFF. DNA of the CDR3: TGTGCCAGCAGCCTACTAGCCCGAAAATCCTACAATGAGCAGTTCTTC.

The chain carries TRBV11-2 and TRBJ1-1, with D uncertain. Germline V CDR1 and CDR2: SGHAT, FQNNGV. Trimming removed 0 bases from V and 5 bases from J, with 10 bases in between. The length of the CDR3 is 14 residues. CDR3 DNA sequence: TGTGCCAGCAGCTTAGAGGCTCGGGGAACTGAAGCTTTCTTT. Its translation: CASSLEARGTEAFF.

In this sample, this clone turned up a few times. The chain couples TRBV6-4 to TRBJ2-3, with a tentative D call TRBD1 (7 bases). This CDR3 is 14 amino acids long. CDR1 is MRHNA, CDR2 SNTAGT, per germline. With 2 bases removed from V and 4 bases from J, the gap between germline ends came to 10 bases. The CDR3 nucleotides read TGTGCCAGCAGTGACGGAGGGGGCTCAGATACGCAGTATTTT. This codes for CASSDGGGSDTQYF.

The count of this clone is one. The chain couples TRBV27 to TRBJ1-5; 7 nucleotides line up with TRBD1. CDR1 is MNHEY and CDR2 is SMNVEV in the germline V gene (reference sequence). The V segment lost 6 bases and the J segment 2 bases; nucleotides outside the gene matches: 7. The CDR3 spans 15 residues. Here the CDR3 DNA reads TGTGCCAGCAGCTTAGGTACAGGGGGCAATCAGCCCCAGCATTTT. Translation gives CASSLGTGGNQPQHF.

The genes are TRBV7-2 and TRBJ2-3; D gene unclear. Trimming took 0 bases from V and 4 from J, leaving 11 bases between them. This CDR3 is built from 15 residues. Per germline, CDR1 SGHTA and CDR2 FQGNSA. CDR3 sequence reads: CASSLAGGAADTQYF. In nucleotides, the CDR3 is TGTGCCAGCAGCTTAGCAGGCGGCGCAGCAGATACGCAGTATTTT.

This chain joins TRBV9 and TRBJ2-2, with 9 bases identical to TRBD1. Losses at the gene ends were 4 bases for V and 0 bases for J; bases not matched to a gene: 4. Germline CDR1 is SGDLS and CDR2 is YYNGEE. The CDR3 contains 16 residues. The CDR3 sequence is CASSPRTGANTGELFF. The CDR3, as DNA: TGTGCCAGCAGCCCTAGGACAGGGGCGAACACCGGGGAGCTGTTTTTT.

This sequence joins TRBV30 and TRBJ2-7; maybe TRBD1 (6 bases). The CDR3 runs 12 residues. V was shortened by 3 bases and J by 6 bases, with 12 bases between the two germline ends. Germline V lookup: CDR1 GTSNPN, CDR2 SVGIG (reference sequence). The CDR3 region is CAWSATGTEQYF. The CDR3 DNA follows: TGTGCCTGGAGCGCAACAGGGACCGAGCAGTACTTC.

This chain connects TRBV6-5 to TRBJ2-2; 10 positions agree with TRBD2. The V gene's germline CDR1 is MNHEY and CDR2 SVGAGI. V lost 6 bases, J lost 5 bases, and 6 bases stayed unmatched. This CDR3 is 15 amino acids long. CDR3 nucleotide sequence: TGTGCCAGCAGCTCCGGGACTAGCGAAACCGGGGAGCTGTTTTTT. It encodes CASSSGTSETGELFF.

The chain is built from TRBV11-2 and TRBJ2-7; 8 bases fit TRBD1. This CDR3 region has 14 residues. Trimming removed 3 bases from V and 4 bases from J; junction bases left unmatched: 5. Germline CDR1 SGHAT, CDR2 FQNNGV. In nucleotides, the CDR3 is TGTGCCAGCAGCTTCGACAGGGGAGGATACGAGCAGTACTTC. It specifies CASSFDRGGYEQYF.

The rearrangement uses TRBV9 and TRBJ2-1; 8 positions match TRBD1. CDR3 length: 14 residues. V gave up 4 bases and J gave up 7 bases; unmatched junction bases: 7. Per germline, CDR1 SGDLS and CDR2 YYNGEE. The CDR3 spells CASSQGAGYNEQFF. The DNA for the CDR3 is TGTGCCAGCAGCCAGGGGGCTGGCTATAATGAGCAGTTCTTC. Full variable domain (rest looked up from reference TRBV9 and TRBJ2-1): DSGVTQTPKHLITATGQRVTLRCSPRSGDLSVYWYQQSLDQGLQFLIQYYNGEERAKGNILERFSAQQFPDLHSELNLSSLELGDSALYFCASSQGAGYNEQFFGPGTRLTVL.

This chain joins TRBV7-9 and TRBJ1-6, with 7 bases aligning to TRBD1. CDR3 size: 14 residues. Germline V gives CDR1 SEHNR, CDR2 FQNEAQ (reference sequence). V trimming: 5 bases; J trimming: 7 bases; junction bases outside the gene matches: 5. The CDR3 spells CASSPGQANSPLHF. In DNA, the CDR3 is TGTGCCAGCAGCCCCGGACAGGCCAATTCACCCCTCCACTTT.

The rearrangement uses TRBV19 and TRBJ2-2; 7 bases match TRBD1. Germline assignment: CDR1 LNHDA and CDR2 SQIVND (reference sequence). V trimming: 11 bases; J trimming: 7 bases; junction bases outside the gene matches: 10. The CDR3 extends over 13 amino acids. Here the CDR3 DNA reads TGTGCCTGCACCGGGACAGTGCTCGGGGAGCTGTTTTTT. Residues: CACTGTVLGELFF.

V gene TRBV7-2 combines with J gene TRBJ2-7, with unresolved D. This CDR3 comprises 14 residues. Germline V gene data show CDR1 as SGHTA and CDR2 as FQGNSA. V was trimmed by 5 bases and J by 0 bases, leaving 11 bases between them. The chain's CDR3 is CASSTQEFSYEQYF. CDR3 sequence (DNA): TGTGCCAGCAGCACGCAGGAATTCTCCTACGAGCAGTACTTC.

The chain carries TRBV2 and TRBJ2-5; perhaps TRBD2 as D (5 bases). V shed 8 bases and J shed 2 bases, with 18 bases lying between them. Germline V gives CDR1 SNHLY, CDR2 FYNNEI. The CDR3 sequence is 15 residues long. In DNA, the CDR3 is TGTGCCAGCCCAGCATCAGGCGGGCTACAAGAGACCCAGTACTTC. Its translation: CASPASGGLQETQYF.

This clone was detected only a few times. The rearrangement joins TRBV25-1 to TRBJ2-3; D is unclear. Trimming left V 10 bases short and J 1 base short, with 3 bases between. This CDR3 spans 10 amino acids. The germline gives CDR1 MGHDK, CDR2 SYGVNS. DNA of the CDR3: TGTGCCACAGGCACAGATACGCAGTATTTT. It is translated as CATGTDTQYF.

The chain combines TRBV30 with TRBJ2-7; D perhaps matches TRBD1 (6 bases). V lost 2 bases and J 0 bases, leaving 8 bases between the germline ends. This CDR3 spans 13 amino acids. Germline V lookup: CDR1 GTSNPN, CDR2 SVGIG (reference sequence). CDR3 loop: CAWSRGGSYEQYF. The CDR3, as DNA: TGTGCCTGGAGTAGAGGGGGCTCCTACGAGCAGTACTTC.

This chain joins TRBV9 and TRBJ2-1, with TRBD2 matching 10 bases. Germline values: CDR1 SGDLS, CDR2 YYNGEE. The CDR3 contains 17 residues. J gave up 7 bases and V 4 bases, and 14 bases lay outside the gene matches. CDR3 loop: CASSPAASGSLGNEQFF. CDR3 in DNA: TGTGCCAGCAGCCCCGCGGCTAGCGGGAGTTTAGGGAATGAGCAGTTCTTC. The full variable domain, with the rest looked up from reference TRBV9 and TRBJ2-1, is DSGVTQTPKHLITATGQRVTLRCSPRSGDLSVYWYQQSLDQGLQFLIQYYNGEERAKGNILERFSAQQFPDLHSELNLSSLELGDSALYFCASSPAASGSLGNEQFFGPGTRLTVL.

V usage is TRBV27 and J usage is TRBJ2-1; D remains ambiguous. This CDR3 region has 15 residues. V shed 0 bases and J shed 3 bases, with 9 bases lying between them. Germline CDR1 MNHEY, CDR2 SMNVEV (reference sequence). This CDR3 is CASSLSNRHYNEQFF. The CDR3 coding sequence is TGTGCCAGCAGTTTATCGAACCGACACTACAATGAGCAGTTCTTC.

This rearrangement joins TRBV14 to TRBJ2-5; 15 bases are a match to TRBD2. The germline gives CDR1 SGHDN, CDR2 FVKESK. The CDR3 is made up of 17 amino acids. J was trimmed by 3 bases and V by 0 bases; bases with no gene match: 2. The CDR3: CASSQDGTSGRKETQYF. Here the CDR3 DNA reads TGTGCCAGCAGCCAAGACGGGACTAGCGGGAGGAAAGAGACCCAGTACTTC.

V gene TRBV4-3 combines with J gene TRBJ2-3, with 7 bases that match TRBD2. Germline V gene sequence: CDR1 LGHNA, CDR2 YSLEER. The CDR3 is made up of 14 amino acids. The ends lost 3 bases at V and 3 bases at J; junction bases unmatched: 3. In DNA, the CDR3 is TGCGCCAGCAGCCAGGCTAGCGGAACAGATACGCAGTATTTT. Translation gives CASSQASGTDTQYF.

The chain recombines TRBV19 with TRBJ2-3; TRBD2 aligns across 8 bases. The CDR3 spans 15 residues. The germline V gene has CDR1 LNHDA and CDR2 SQIVND (reference sequence). Trimming at V came to 8 bases and at J to 0 bases, leaving 7 bases not matched to a gene. This CDR3 is CASRGGTPSTDTQYF. The CDR3 bases are TGTGCCAGTCGCGGGGGGACCCCGAGCACAGATACGCAGTATTTT. The whole variable domain, remainder taken from reference TRBV19 and TRBJ2-3, is DGGITQSPKYLFRKEGQNVTLSCEQNLNHDAMYWYRQDPGQGLRLIYYSQIVNDFQKGDIAEGYSVSREKKESFPLTVTSAQKNPTAFYLCASRGGTPSTDTQYFGPGTRLTVL.

The V gene is TRBV30, the J gene TRBJ1-2; TRBD1 might be the D (5 bases). CDR1 GTSNPN and CDR2 SVGIG come from the germline V gene (reference sequence). V lost 8 bases and J 0 bases, leaving 13 bases between the germline ends. The CDR3 extends over 13 amino acids. The CDR3 reads CALTQGSNYGYTF. CDR3 nucleotides: TGTGCCCTGACCCAGGGCTCTAACTATGGCTACACCTTC. The complete variable domain, with remaining parts taken from reference TRBV30 and TRBJ1-2, reads SQTIHQWPATLVQPVGSPLSLECTVEGTSNPNLYWYRQAAGRGLQLLFYSVGIGQISSEVPQNLSASRPQDRQFILSSKKLLLSDSGFYLCALTQGSNYGYTFGSGTRLTVV.

V usage is TRBV9 and J usage is TRBJ2-2; 8 bases align to TRBD2. The germline gives CDR1 SGDLS, CDR2 YYNGEE. V gave up 3 bases and J gave up 6 bases; unmatched junction bases: 16. The CDR3 has 18 residues. CDR3 in DNA: TGTGCCAGCAGCGCCCCGGCCCGGGGGGGCAGGGTAGCCGGGGAGCTGTTTTTT. This gives the protein CASSAPARGGRVAGELFF.

The genes are TRBV7-9 and TRBJ1-3; TRBD1 matches 8 bases. The CDR3 covers 17 residues. With V trimmed by 4 bases and J by 5 bases, 13 bases remained unmatched. Germline loops: CDR1 SEHNR, CDR2 FQNEAQ (reference sequence). CDR3 DNA sequence: TGTGCCAGCAGCTCAGAAATAAGGGGACAGGATAGAAACACCATATATTTT. As protein: CASSSEIRGQDRNTIYF.

V is TRBV2 and J is TRBJ2-2; D call uncertain. CDR1 and CDR2 from the germline V gene are SNHLY and FYNNEI. The V and J ends lost 2 bases and 11 bases respectively, with 9 bases between them. There are 12 residues in the CDR3. CDR3 DNA: TGTGCCAGCAGTGAACCCCCGGGTGAGCTGTTTTTT. Its translation is CASSEPPGELFF.